This entry lists 32 T cell receptor beta chains sequenced from one sample in a study of T cell responses to AZD1222 COVID-19 vaccine. Profiling relied on immunoSEQ multiplex PCR, and the TCRdb table lists in-frame clones only, not all of them. The sample holds under 150,000 clones, roughly 90% seen once. The sample consisted of peripheral blood, taken on day 0 of AZD1222 vaccination. The receptors derive from an adult in good health.

Written as DNA, the CDR3 is TGTGCCAGCAGCCCAGACCCCCGGAATGAAAAACTGTTTTTT. This sequence encodes CASSPDPRNEKLFF. The chain recombines TRBV9 with TRBJ1-4, with no clear D. Germline loops: CDR1 SGDLS, CDR2 YYNGEE. This CDR3 region has 14 residues. V gave up 4 bases and J gave up 5 bases, with 12 bases separating them.

The chain employs TRBV19 and TRBJ1-2; D unresolved. This CDR3 region has 14 residues. The germline V and J ends were trimmed by 0 bases and 1 base, with 6 bases remaining between them. Germline values: CDR1 LNHDA, CDR2 SQIVND (reference sequence). The CDR3 DNA reads TGTGCCAGTAGTATAGAAGGGATTAACTATGGCTACACCTTC. Translating gives CASSIEGINYGYTF. The full variable domain, its missing parts supplied by reference TRBV19 and TRBJ1-2, is DGGITQSPKYLFRKEGQNVTLSCEQNLNHDAMYWYRQDPGQGLRLIYYSQIVNDFQKGDIAEGYSVSREKKESFPLTVTSAQKNPTAFYLCASSIEGINYGYTFGSGTRLTVV.

This clone was picked up one time. This rearrangement joins TRBV20-1 to TRBJ1-2, with a possible D match to TRBD1 (5 bases). Trimming shortened V by 3 bases and J by 8 bases, and 10 bases separated the two germline ends. CDR3 length: 11 amino acids. The germline CDR1 and CDR2 sequences are DFQATT and SNEGSKA (reference sequence). The CDR3 DNA follows: TGCAGTGCTAGCGGGGGGTTCGGCTACACCTTC. As protein: CSASGGFGYTF.

This clone was seen a single time. The V call is TRBV27, the J call TRBJ1-5, with unresolved D. Trimming removed 6 bases at V and 6 bases at J, with 15 bases between. The CDR3 is 14 residues long. CDR1 is MNHEY and CDR2 is SMNVEV in the germline V gene (reference sequence). The CDR3 nucleotides are TGTGCCAGCAGCCTCTGGACCGGGCCTCAGCCCCAGCATTTT. Translated, it gives CASSLWTGPQPQHF.

This clone was seen just once. V and J are TRBV7-2 and TRBJ1-2, with TRBD1 identical over 7 bases. The ends lost 2 bases at V and 8 bases at J; junction bases unmatched: 8. There are 14 residues in the CDR3. In germline, CDR1 is SGHTA, CDR2 FQGNSA. CDR3 DNA: TGTGCCAGCAGCTTATCGAAGGGGGCAGGCGGCTACACCTTC. It yields the protein CASSLSKGAGGYTF.

This sequence joins TRBV7-3 and TRBJ1-2; D remains ambiguous. The CDR3 totals 14 residues. Germline CDR1 is SGHTA and CDR2 is FQGTGA. V lost 4 bases and J lost 4, with 13 bases in between. The CDR3 nucleotides are TGTGCCAGCAGCTCCGGACTGTTGGTCTATGGCTACACCTTC. Protein sequence: CASSSGLLVYGYTF.

V usage is TRBV21-1 and J usage is TRBJ2-3; TRBD2 is the table's D call and was not checked against the DNA. TRBV21-1 constitutes a pseudogene. This CDR3 comprises 15 residues. CDR3 region: CASSPGLALKDTQYF. The CDR3 nucleotides are TGTGCCAGCAGCCCGGGTCTAGCGTTAAAGGATACGCAGTATTTT.

J is TRBJ2-4 and V is TRBV6-5, with D uncertain. Trimming left V 5 bases short and J 3 bases short, with 8 bases between. The germline CDR1 and CDR2 sequences are MNHEY and SVGAGI. The CDR3 runs 13 residues. In DNA, the CDR3 is TGTGCCAGCAGTATAGGGATCAAAAACATTCAGTACTTC. Its protein product is CASSIGIKNIQYF.

The rearrangement uses TRBV30 and TRBJ2-1, with 12 bases identical to TRBD2. Germline CDR1 and CDR2: GTSNPN and SVGIG (reference sequence). This CDR3 is 18 amino acids long. V shed 0 bases, J shed 0 bases, and the junction held 6 bases outside the gene matches. The CDR3 nucleotides are TGTGCCTGGAGTGTAAGGCTAGCGGGGGGGAGCTCCTACAATGAGCAGTTCTTC. This codes for CAWSVRLAGGSSYNEQFF.

This sequence joins TRBV9 and TRBJ2-2, with 12 bases lining up with TRBD2. The V and J ends lost 4 bases and 1 base, in that order; junction bases with no gene match: 2. This CDR3 region has 16 residues. The germline V gene has CDR1 SGDLS and CDR2 YYNGEE. CDR3 in amino acids: CASSPTSGRNTGELFF. CDR3 DNA: TGTGCCAGCAGCCCGACTAGCGGGAGGAACACCGGGGAGCTGTTTTTT.

The chain links TRBV6-2 or TRBV6-3 to TRBJ1-5; no reliable D call. Trimming removed 0 bases at V and 9 bases at J, with 6 bases between. This CDR3 is 12 amino acids long. Germline lookup yields CDR1 MNHEY and CDR2 SVGEGT. The CDR3 loop is CASSYSEWPQHF. The CDR3 nucleotides are TGTGCCAGCAGTTACTCGGAATGGCCCCAGCATTTT.

The gene calls are TRBV5-1 and TRBJ1-2; weak D call: TRBD1 (5 bases). This CDR3 is 14 amino acids long. V was cut by 3 bases and J by 0 bases, with 9 bases left in between. Germline V lookup: CDR1 SGHRS, CDR2 YFSETQ. CDR3 residues: CASSSDITNYGYTF. As DNA, the CDR3 is TGCGCCAGCAGCTCGGACATAACTAACTATGGCTACACCTTC.

The V gene is TRBV27, the J gene TRBJ2-1; possibly TRBD1 for D (6 bases). Germline V gives CDR1 MNHEY, CDR2 SMNVEV (reference sequence). V was cut by 5 bases and J by 7 bases, with 18 bases left in between. CDR3 length: 15 amino acids. The CDR3 nucleotides are TGTGCCAGCAGTCCACAGGGTCTCCCCTCTAATGAGCAGTTCTTC. Translated, it gives CASSPQGLPSNEQFF.

The V call is TRBV7-3, the J call TRBJ1-2, with TRBD1 identical over 7 bases. With 3 bases clipped from V and 6 bases from J, the junction kept 10 bases outside the gene matches. Germline CDR1 is SGHTA and CDR2 is FQGTGA. The CDR3 runs 15 residues. In DNA form, the CDR3 reads TGTGCCAGCAGCTTTGGGAAAACAGGGGACCATGGCTACACCTTC. Translating gives CASSFGKTGDHGYTF.

J is TRBJ2-3 and V is TRBV4-3; TRBD2 agrees at 9 bases. CDR1 is LGHNA, CDR2 YSLEER, per germline. The trim removed 0 bases at V and 6 bases at J, leaving 10 bases unmatched. This CDR3 is 17 amino acids long. The CDR3 spells CASSQEGPAGGPDTQYF. The CDR3 nucleotides are TGCGCCAGCAGCCAAGAGGGTCCTGCGGGGGGGCCCGATACGCAGTATTTT.

The chain is built from TRBV19 and TRBJ1-3; 8 positions match TRBD1. Germline CDR1 is LNHDA and CDR2 is SQIVND (reference sequence). Unmatched junction bases numbered 5, after V lost 4 bases and J lost 0 bases. The CDR3 covers 16 residues. Here the CDR3 DNA reads TGTGCCAGTAGTAACCGGGACAGGAGCTCTGGAAACACCATATATTTT. This codes for CASSNRDRSSGNTIYF.

CDR3 protein: CASSLGRGNTDTQYF. CDR3 sequence (DNA): TGTGCCAGCAGCTTAGGCCGGGGGAACACAGATACGCAGTATTTT. The chain uses TRBV7-9 and TRBJ2-3; D is possibly TRBD2 (6 bases). CDR1 and CDR2 from the germline V gene are SEHNR and FQNEAQ (reference sequence). The CDR3 contains 15 residues. V was trimmed by 1 base and J by 2 bases, leaving 10 bases between them.

V is TRBV5-5 and J is TRBJ2-5, with 9 bases identical to TRBD1. The CDR3 extends over 16 amino acids. The germline CDR1 and CDR2 sequences are SGHKS and YYEKEE (reference sequence). The ends lost 0 bases at V and 1 base at J; junction bases unmatched: 4. This CDR3 reads CASSLAGQGFQETQYF. The DNA for the CDR3 is TGTGCCAGCAGCTTGGCGGGACAGGGCTTCCAAGAGACCCAGTACTTC. The full variable domain, with the rest looked up from reference TRBV5-5 and TRBJ2-5, is DAGVTQSPTHLIKTRGQQVTLRCSPISGHKSVSWYQQVLGQGPQFIFQYYEKEERGRGNFPDRFSARQFPNYSSELNVNALLLGDSALYLCASSLAGQGFQETQYFGPGTRLLVL.

The genes are TRBV6-5 and TRBJ2-7; TRBD1 agrees at 8 bases. Germline loops: CDR1 MNHEY, CDR2 SVGAGI. The length of the CDR3 is 15 residues. J gave up 3 bases and V 5 bases, and 9 bases lay outside the gene matches. The CDR3 protein is CASSPWGRGHYEQYF. As DNA, the CDR3 is TGTGCCAGCAGTCCCTGGGGCAGGGGGCACTACGAGCAGTACTTC.

This chain connects TRBV7-9 to TRBJ1-5, with D hard to call. Germline loops: CDR1 SEHNR, CDR2 FQNEAQ (reference sequence). The length of the CDR3 is 13 residues. V was pared by 3 bases and J by 5 bases, with 8 bases between. The CDR3 sequence: CASSFNDDQPQHF. The CDR3 coding sequence is TGTGCCAGCAGCTTCAATGACGATCAGCCCCAGCATTTT.

The chain has TRBV30 and TRBJ2-7; D could derive from TRBD1 or TRBD2 (5 bases each). The germline V gene has CDR1 GTSNPN and CDR2 SVGIG (reference sequence). This CDR3 has 17 amino acids. The germline V and J ends were trimmed by 4 bases and 3 bases, with 25 bases remaining between them. CDR3 bases: TGTGCCTGGAACCCCCCTCCCGGCCAGGGACGGTACTACGAGCAGTACTTC. Amino acid sequence: CAWNPPPGQGRYYEQYF.

The rearrangement joins TRBV12-3 or TRBV12-4 to TRBJ1-2; D is unresolved. Trimming cost V 2 bases and J 3 bases, with 7 bases left between them. The length of the CDR3 is 13 residues. The CDR3: CASSLIADYGYTF. In DNA form, the CDR3 reads TGTGCCAGCAGTTTAATTGCTGACTATGGCTACACCTTC.

CDR3 in amino acids: CAISENSYNEQFF. As DNA, the CDR3 is TGTGCCATCAGTGAAAACTCCTACAATGAGCAGTTCTTC. The J gene is TRBJ2-1, the V gene TRBV10-3, with unresolved D. Trimming cost V 3 bases and J 0 bases, with 3 bases left between them. There are 13 residues in the CDR3. CDR1 and CDR2 (germline): ENHRY, SYGVKD.

J is TRBJ1-4 and V is TRBV19; 7 positions agree with TRBD1. Germline CDR1 LNHDA, CDR2 SQIVND (reference sequence). The CDR3 spans 15 residues. V lost 5 bases and J lost 7; bases outside the gene matches: 10. In nucleotides, the CDR3 is TGTGCCAGTAGTGAGACAGGGAGGAAGAGTGAAAAACTGTTTTTT. It translates to CASSETGRKSEKLFF.

The CDR3 region has the DNA TGTGCCAGCAGCGAGGCCGGGGCCACTCGAGGGGCTTTCTTT. As protein: CASSEAGATRGAFF. The gene calls are TRBV6-2 or TRBV6-3 and TRBJ1-1; perhaps TRBD1 as D (5 bases). The V end was cut by 6 bases, the J end by 11 bases, with 22 bases between. The CDR3 runs 14 residues. Germline V gene data show CDR1 as MNHEY and CDR2 as SVGEGT.

There are a few counts of this clone. The chain recombines TRBV9 with TRBJ1-1; possibly TRBD1 for D (5 bases). Germline V gene data show CDR1 as SGDLS and CDR2 as YYNGEE. V dropped 0 bases and J dropped 1 base, with 16 bases sitting between them. This CDR3 has 17 amino acids. The CDR3 nucleotides are TGTGCCAGCAGCGTAGGAGGCAGGGAAGGTAAGAACACTGAAGCTTTCTTT. Its protein product is CASSVGGREGKNTEAFF.

This chain links TRBV24-1 with TRBJ2-2; D gene uncertain. CDR1 is KGHDR and CDR2 is SFDVKD in the germline V gene. V gave up 4 bases and J gave up 0 bases, with 5 bases separating them. The CDR3 spans 14 residues. The DNA of the CDR3 is TGTGCCACCAGTGACCCATCGAACACCGGGGAGCTGTTTTTT. Protein product: CATSDPSNTGELFF.

The chain joins TRBV19 to TRBJ2-1, with unresolved D. V was clipped by 10 bases and J by 0 bases, with 10 bases between them. Germline lookup yields CDR1 LNHDA and CDR2 SQIVND (reference sequence). The CDR3 spans 13 residues. The CDR3 DNA is TGTGCCATAGGGAAGGGCTCCTACAATGAGCAGTTCTTC. Its translation: CAIGKGSYNEQFF. Filled out from reference TRBV19 and TRBJ2-1, the complete variable domain reads DGGITQSPKYLFRKEGQNVTLSCEQNLNHDAMYWYRQDPGQGLRLIYYSQIVNDFQKGDIAEGYSVSREKKESFPLTVTSAQKNPTAFYLCAIGKGSYNEQFFGPGTRLTVL.

V gene TRBV19 combines with J gene TRBJ2-7, with TRBD1 identical over 9 bases. The CDR3 is 14 residues long. J gave up 7 bases and V 6 bases, and 10 bases lay outside the gene matches. Germline V lookup: CDR1 LNHDA, CDR2 SQIVND (reference sequence). The CDR3 reads CASSAGTGSWEQYF. Written as DNA, the CDR3 is TGTGCCAGTAGCGCCGGGACAGGGTCTTGGGAGCAGTACTTC.

Only a few counts were recorded for this clone. The chain is built from TRBV7-2 and TRBJ2-7; 9 bases map to TRBD1. After removal of 1 base from V and 0 bases from J, the junction contained 7 bases not matched to a gene. The CDR3 runs to 17 residues. The germline V gene encodes CDR1 SGHTA and CDR2 FQGNSA. The CDR3 loop reads CASSLGQGGMDSYEQYF. DNA of the CDR3: TGTGCCAGCAGCTTAGGACAGGGGGGCATGGACTCCTACGAGCAGTACTTC.

This clone occurred once. V usage is TRBV4-1 and J usage is TRBJ1-5; TRBD1 matches at 10 bases. The CDR3 runs to 15 residues. In germline, CDR1 is MGHRA, CDR2 YSYEKL. V shed 3 bases, J shed 5 bases, and the junction held 4 bases outside the gene matches. The CDR3 loop reads CASSHTGTGDQPQHF. The CDR3 DNA is TGCGCCAGCAGCCACACCGGGACAGGGGATCAGCCCCAGCATTTT.

This sequence joins TRBV27 and TRBJ2-1; D not certain. The CDR3 consists of 18 residues. Germline V lookup: CDR1 MNHEY, CDR2 SMNVEV (reference sequence). V dropped 2 bases and J dropped 5 bases, with 22 bases sitting between them. The CDR3 sequence is CASSLQNSPGYRHNEQFF. CDR3 DNA: TGTGCCAGCAGTTTACAGAATAGTCCGGGCTATCGCCACAATGAGCAGTTCTTC.